Listed below are T cell receptor beta chains from one sample, sequenced in a study of identifying expanded T cells in peripheral blood. Generated by immunoSEQ multiplex PCR, the TCRdb table keeps only in-frame clones and is missing some. This repertoire shows 45,000 to 65,000 clones, about 80% found once; its top ten account for 14%. Sequencing was done on a sample of blood. These receptors all come from a person between 18 and 75 years old in good health. The CDR3 runs from the conserved cysteine through the conserved F or W. The D gene is left open where the match is weak. The size of a clone is reported for some rows only, either as once, few or many, or as a class for expanded clones.

j_call: TRBJ2-5
d_call: TRBD1
clone_size: few
v_call: TRBV9
cdr3_nt: TGTGCCAGCAGCGTAGCAGGGGGCGGCGAGACCCAGTACTTC
cdr3_aa: CASSVAGGGETQYF

j_call: TRBJ1-2
d_call: TRBD1
clone_size: NA
v_call: TRBV5-6
cdr3_nt: TGTGCCAGCAGCCTCCGGGACAGGGTAGGTGGCTACACCTTC
cdr3_aa: CASSLRDRVGGYTF

j_call: TRBJ2-5
d_call: TRBD2
clone_size: once
v_call: TRBV5-1
cdr3_nt: TGCGCCAGCAGCTTGGTCCCGGGACTACGGGAGACCCAGTACTTC
cdr3_aa: CASSLVPGLRETQYF

j_call: TRBJ2-7
d_call: TRBD1
clone_size: NA
v_call: TRBV6-1
cdr3_nt: TGTGCCAGCAGAGGGACAGGGCAAGGCGAGCAGTACTTC
cdr3_aa: CASRGTGQGEQYF

j_call: TRBJ2-1
d_call: NA
clone_size: NA
v_call: TRBV6-1
cdr3_nt: TGTGCCAGCAGTGAAATTGGCAATGAGCAGTTCTTC
cdr3_aa: CASSEIGNEQFF

j_call: TRBJ2-1
d_call: TRBD2
clone_size: NA
v_call: TRBV7-9
cdr3_nt: TGTGCCAGCAGTCCTAGCGGGAGCTCCTACAATGAGCAGTTCTTC
cdr3_aa: CASSPSGSSYNEQFF

j_call: TRBJ1-2
d_call: NA
clone_size: NA
v_call: TRBV5-4
cdr3_nt: TGTGCCAGCAGCTTGGACAGTTACTATGGCTACACCTTC
cdr3_aa: CASSLDSYYGYTF

j_call: TRBJ2-3
d_call: NA
clone_size: few
v_call: TRBV13
cdr3_nt: TGTGCCAGCAGCGTTTCCCCGATAAGCGGGCGGAGTAGGGGAGATACGCAGTATTTT
cdr3_aa: CASSVSPISGRSRGDTQYF

j_call: TRBJ1-1
d_call: TRBD1
clone_size: few
v_call: TRBV30
cdr3_nt: TGTGCCTGGATGGAAGGGACAGGGGTCTCTGAAGCTTTCTTT
cdr3_aa: CAWMEGTGVSEAFF

j_call: TRBJ2-2
d_call: NA
clone_size: once
v_call: TRBV20-1
cdr3_nt: TGCAGTGCTCGGACCGGGGAGCTGTTTTTT
cdr3_aa: CSARTGELFF

j_call: TRBJ2-1
d_call: TRBD2
clone_size: NA
v_call: TRBV5-1
cdr3_nt: TGCGCCAGCAGCTTGGGGACTAGCGGGGGTATGAGCTCCTACAATGAGCAGTTCTTC
cdr3_aa: CASSLGTSGGMSSYNEQFF

j_call: TRBJ1-2
d_call: NA
clone_size: NA
v_call: TRBV5-1
cdr3_nt: TGCGCCAGCAGCTTGGATGACAGCTATGGCTACACCTTC
cdr3_aa: CASSLDDSYGYTF

j_call: TRBJ2-3
d_call: TRBD2
clone_size: few
v_call: TRBV7-9
cdr3_nt: TGTGCCAGCAGCCCCTCCAAGCGGGGTGTCACAGATACGCAGTATTTT
cdr3_aa: CASSPSKRGVTDTQYF

j_call: TRBJ1-3
d_call: TRBD1
clone_size: NA
v_call: TRBV5-6
cdr3_nt: TGTGCCAGCAGCGAGGACAGGTTGTCTGGAAACACCATATATTTT
cdr3_aa: CASSEDRLSGNTIYF

j_call: TRBJ2-7
d_call: TRBD1
clone_size: NA
v_call: TRBV5-1
cdr3_nt: TGCGCCAGCAGCTTAGGACCGGGACAGGGGTACGAGCAGTACTTC
cdr3_aa: CASSLGPGQGYEQYF

j_call: TRBJ2-3
d_call: NA
clone_size: NA
v_call: TRBV21-1
cdr3_nt: TGTGCCAGCAGCAAATTTCAGGGGGCTAAACGCACTAATACGCAGTATTTT
cdr3_aa: CASSKFQGAKRTNTQYF

j_call: TRBJ1-2
d_call: TRBD1
clone_size: NA
v_call: TRBV5-8
cdr3_nt: TGTGCCAGCAGCTTCGGCAGGGGGCTCGGAGGCTACACCTTC
cdr3_aa: CASSFGRGLGGYTF

j_call: TRBJ2-7
d_call: NA
clone_size: NA
v_call: TRBV7-2
cdr3_nt: TGTGCCAGCAGCTTAACCCCGTCCGGGAACCTGTGGGAGCAGTACTTC
cdr3_aa: CASSLTPSGNLWEQYF

j_call: TRBJ2-1
d_call: NA
clone_size: NA
v_call: TRBV18
cdr3_nt: TGTGCCAGCTCACCACCAACAGGGTGGGACAATGAGCAGTTCTTC
cdr3_aa: CASSPPTGWDNEQFF

j_call: TRBJ2-3
d_call: NA
clone_size: NA
v_call: TRBV5-1
cdr3_nt: TGCGCCAGCAGCTTGGATGTCACTAGCACAGATACGCAGTATTTT
cdr3_aa: CASSLDVTSTDTQYF

j_call: TRBJ2-2
d_call: NA
clone_size: few
v_call: TRBV19
cdr3_nt: TGTGCCAGTGCCATCGGCGGGAACTTGGCCGGGGAGCTGTTTTTT
cdr3_aa: CASAIGGNLAGELFF

j_call: TRBJ2-2
d_call: NA
clone_size: NA
v_call: TRBV6-5
cdr3_nt: TGTGCCAGCAGTTACTCGAAGGGGCGCGTCGGGGAGCTGTTTTTT
cdr3_aa: CASSYSKGRVGELFF

j_call: TRBJ2-2
d_call: TRBD1
clone_size: NA
v_call: TRBV14
cdr3_nt: TGTGCCAGCAGCCGGGACAGGGGTGGCGGGGAGCTGTTTTTT
cdr3_aa: CASSRDRGGGELFF

j_call: TRBJ1-3
d_call: TRBD1
clone_size: many
v_call: TRBV7-9
cdr3_nt: TGTGCCAGCAGCCCCCGGGACAGCAGCTCTGGAAACACCATATATTTT
cdr3_aa: CASSPRDSSSGNTIYF

j_call: TRBJ1-3
d_call: NA
clone_size: NA
v_call: TRBV6-1
cdr3_nt: TGTGCCAGCAGTTCTTCAAACACCATATATTTT
cdr3_aa: CASSSSNTIYF

j_call: TRBJ2-1
d_call: NA
clone_size: NA
v_call: TRBV11-3
cdr3_nt: TGTGCCAGCAGCTTAGCGGCAGGGAACGAGCAGTTCTTC
cdr3_aa: CASSLAAGNEQFF

j_call: TRBJ1-5
d_call: TRBD1
clone_size: NA
v_call: TRBV5-1
cdr3_nt: TGCGCCAGCAGCGTGGGGACAGGGTACAATCAGCCCCAGCATTTT
cdr3_aa: CASSVGTGYNQPQHF